This is a list of T cell receptor beta chains from one sample in a study of blood T cell repertoires in COVID-19. Assay used: immunoSEQ multiplex PCR; TCRdb lists only in-frame clones, some missing. The data show about 270,000 clones, 85% to 90% seen once. Sequencing was performed on PBMCs or T cells enriched from blood (not recorded which). The receptors derive from a woman between 55 and 75 years old who had recovered from COVID-19. Each CDR3 is given with its conserved first and last residue. Fields, in order: D gene, CDR3 length, V gene, J gene, clone size, CDR3 DNA, CDR3 protein. D genes are given only for firm matches. A row's size may be missing; if present it is once, few, many or a size class.

d_gene: NA; len: 16; v_gene: TRBV5-4; j_gene: TRBJ2-3; abundance: NA; CDR3nt: TGTGCCAGCAGCTTGGACGACACCCCTAGCACAGATACGCAGTATTTT; CDR3aa: CASSLDDTPSTDTQYF
d_gene: TRBD2; len: 13; v_gene: TRBV29-1; j_gene: TRBJ2-3; abundance: NA; CDR3nt: TGCAGCACCCGTAGCGGGAGCACAGATACGCAGTATTTT; CDR3aa: CSTRSGSTDTQYF
d_gene: NA; len: 15; v_gene: TRBV10-3; j_gene: TRBJ2-1; abundance: NA; CDR3nt: TGTGCCATCAGTGAGCCGACACAGGGCTACAATGAGCAGTTCTTC; CDR3aa: CAISEPTQGYNEQFF
d_gene: TRBD1; len: 14; v_gene: TRBV5-1; j_gene: TRBJ2-5; abundance: NA; CDR3nt: TGCGCCAGCAGCGAGGGACAGGGGCGAGAGACCCAGTACTTC; CDR3aa: CASSEGQGRETQYF
d_gene: NA; len: 13; v_gene: TRBV7-3; j_gene: TRBJ2-1; abundance: NA; CDR3nt: TGTGCCAGCAGCTTAAACTACTACAATGAGCAGTTCTTC; CDR3aa: CASSLNYYNEQFF
d_gene: NA; len: 14; v_gene: TRBV7-2; j_gene: TRBJ1-2; abundance: NA; CDR3nt: TGTGCCAGCAGCTTAGGGGGCACTGGCTATGGCTACACCTTC; CDR3aa: CASSLGGTGYGYTF
d_gene: TRBD2; len: 16; v_gene: TRBV5-4; j_gene: TRBJ2-5; abundance: NA; CDR3nt: TGTGCCAGCAGCACCTCCAGGGGCGGGGGGGAGGAGACCCAGTACTTC; CDR3aa: CASSTSRGGGEETQYF
d_gene: NA; len: 17; v_gene: TRBV28; j_gene: TRBJ1-6; abundance: NA; CDR3nt: TGTGCCAGCAGTTTTAGGTCGTGGAGGGATTACAATTCACCCCTCCACTTT; CDR3aa: CASSFRSWRDYNSPLHF
d_gene: TRBD1; len: 14; v_gene: TRBV2; j_gene: TRBJ1-4; abundance: NA; CDR3nt: TGTGCCAGCAGGTCGGACAGGGGTGACGAAAAACTGTTTTTT; CDR3aa: CASRSDRGDEKLFF
d_gene: NA; len: 14; v_gene: TRBV5-4; j_gene: TRBJ2-5; abundance: NA; CDR3nt: TGTGCCAGCAGCCAAGCCGGGTCGCAAGAGACCCAGTACTTC; CDR3aa: CASSQAGSQETQYF
d_gene: TRBD1; len: 21; v_gene: TRBV7-8; j_gene: TRBJ1-3; abundance: NA; CDR3nt: TGTGCCAGCAGCTTAGTCGGCAGGGGGCACGATGAGACCTATTCTGGAAACACCATATATTTT; CDR3aa: CASSLVGRGHDETYSGNTIYF
d_gene: TRBD2; len: 15; v_gene: TRBV7-9; j_gene: TRBJ2-7; abundance: NA; CDR3nt: TGTGCCAGCCGCAGCGGGGTAGCGGGAGTCCACGAGCAGTACTTC; CDR3aa: CASRSGVAGVHEQYF
d_gene: NA; len: 15; v_gene: TRBV6-5; j_gene: TRBJ1-3; abundance: NA; CDR3nt: TGTGCCAGAGCGCCCCCATATATGGCTGGAAACACCATATATTTT; CDR3aa: CARAPPYMAGNTIYF
d_gene: NA; len: 18; v_gene: TRBV5-3; j_gene: TRBJ1-4; abundance: NA; CDR3nt: TGTGCCAGAAGCTTGACGTATTTGACAGTTGCAACTAATGAAAAACTGTTTTTT; CDR3aa: CARSLTYLTVATNEKLFF
d_gene: NA; len: 13; v_gene: TRBV4-1; j_gene: TRBJ2-1; abundance: NA; CDR3nt: TGCGCCAGCAGCCAAGTTAATGACAATGAGCAGTTCTTC; CDR3aa: CASSQVNDNEQFF
d_gene: TRBD1; len: 16; v_gene: TRBV28; j_gene: TRBJ1-2; abundance: NA; CDR3nt: TGTGCCAGCAGTCGACCGACAGGGAACCATATTTATGGCTACACCTTC; CDR3aa: CASSRPTGNHIYGYTF
d_gene: NA; len: 16; v_gene: TRBV11-2; j_gene: TRBJ1-3; abundance: NA; CDR3nt: TGTGCCAGCAGCCTAACACAGGGAAAACCAGGAAACACCATATATTTT; CDR3aa: CASSLTQGKPGNTIYF
d_gene: NA; len: 15; v_gene: TRBV4-1; j_gene: TRBJ1-4; abundance: NA; CDR3nt: TGCGCCAGCAGCCACGTGGGGAGGACTAATGAAAAACTGTTTTTT; CDR3aa: CASSHVGRTNEKLFF
d_gene: NA; len: 11; v_gene: TRBV5-3; j_gene: TRBJ1-2; abundance: once; CDR3nt: TGTGCCAGAAGCTTGATCGATGGCTACACCTTC; CDR3aa: CARSLIDGYTF
d_gene: NA; len: 15; v_gene: TRBV3-1/TRBV3-2; j_gene: TRBJ1-4; abundance: few; CDR3nt: TGTGCCAGCAGCGATAACAGGGATACTAATGAAAAACTGTTTTTT; CDR3aa: CASSDNRDTNEKLFF
d_gene: NA; len: 13; v_gene: TRBV19; j_gene: TRBJ1-3; abundance: NA; CDR3nt: TGTGCCAGTTGCCCCTACTCTGGAAACACCATATATTTT; CDR3aa: CASCPYSGNTIYF
d_gene: NA; len: 12; v_gene: TRBV30; j_gene: TRBJ2-7; abundance: NA; CDR3nt: TGTGCCTGGAGGCAGGGTTCCTACGAGCAGTACTTC; CDR3aa: CAWRQGSYEQYF
d_gene: NA; len: 13; v_gene: TRBV7-9; j_gene: TRBJ1-5; abundance: NA; CDR3nt: TGTGCCAGCAGCCGACAGCTAAATCAGCCCCAGCATTTT; CDR3aa: CASSRQLNQPQHF
d_gene: NA; len: 16; v_gene: TRBV9; j_gene: TRBJ2-1; abundance: NA; CDR3nt: TGTGCCAGCAGCGTAGTCGTGTCCAGCTCCTACAATGAGCAGTTCTTC; CDR3aa: CASSVVVSSSYNEQFF
d_gene: TRBD2; len: 13; v_gene: TRBV7-2; j_gene: TRBJ2-5; abundance: NA; CDR3nt: TGTGCCAGCAGCTTTACTAGCGGAGAGACCCAGTACTTC; CDR3aa: CASSFTSGETQYF
d_gene: TRBD2; len: 15; v_gene: TRBV19; j_gene: TRBJ2-2; abundance: NA; CDR3nt: TGTGCCAGTAGACGACTAGCGGCCGAGGTCGGGGAGCTGTTTTTT; CDR3aa: CASRRLAAEVGELFF
d_gene: TRBD1; len: 16; v_gene: TRBV10-3; j_gene: TRBJ2-7; abundance: NA; CDR3nt: TGTGCCATCAGCACAGCACAAGGGACAGGGCGGCACGAGCAGTACTTC; CDR3aa: CAISTAQGTGRHEQYF
d_gene: TRBD1; len: 13; v_gene: TRBV29-1; j_gene: TRBJ1-5; abundance: NA; CDR3nt: TGCAGCGTCGCTACAGGGGTCAATCAGCCCCAGCATTTT; CDR3aa: CSVATGVNQPQHF
d_gene: NA; len: 12; v_gene: TRBV2; j_gene: TRBJ2-7; abundance: once; CDR3nt: TGTGCCAGCAGCGGGTTTACCTACGAGCAGTACTTC; CDR3aa: CASSGFTYEQYF
d_gene: NA; len: 11; v_gene: TRBV19; j_gene: TRBJ2-7; abundance: NA; CDR3nt: TGTGCCAGTAGTTACGGAGGGCGGCAGTACTTC; CDR3aa: CASSYGGRQYF
d_gene: TRBD2; len: 19; v_gene: TRBV5-1; j_gene: TRBJ2-5; abundance: NA; CDR3nt: TGCGCCAGCAGACAGGGACTAGCGGGGGGACGGCCTCCCTTAGAGACCCAGTACTTC; CDR3aa: CASRQGLAGGRPPLETQYF
d_gene: TRBD1; len: 15; v_gene: TRBV27; j_gene: TRBJ1-1; abundance: NA; CDR3nt: TGTGCCAGCAGTTTAAGACAGGGGGGTAACACTGAAGCTTTCTTT; CDR3aa: CASSLRQGGNTEAFF
d_gene: NA; len: 14; v_gene: TRBV19; j_gene: TRBJ1-6; abundance: few; CDR3nt: TGTGCCAGTAGGTCCGTCTCCTATAATTCACCCCTCCACTTT; CDR3aa: CASRSVSYNSPLHF
d_gene: TRBD1; len: 15; v_gene: TRBV10-3; j_gene: TRBJ2-7; abundance: NA; CDR3nt: TGTGCCATCAGCCCTACAGGGGAAACCTCCTACGAGCAGTACTTC; CDR3aa: CAISPTGETSYEQYF
d_gene: TRBD1; len: 12; v_gene: TRBV10-3; j_gene: TRBJ2-7; abundance: NA; CDR3nt: TGTGCCATAGTAGGACAGGGGGACGAGCAGTACTTC; CDR3aa: CAIVGQGDEQYF